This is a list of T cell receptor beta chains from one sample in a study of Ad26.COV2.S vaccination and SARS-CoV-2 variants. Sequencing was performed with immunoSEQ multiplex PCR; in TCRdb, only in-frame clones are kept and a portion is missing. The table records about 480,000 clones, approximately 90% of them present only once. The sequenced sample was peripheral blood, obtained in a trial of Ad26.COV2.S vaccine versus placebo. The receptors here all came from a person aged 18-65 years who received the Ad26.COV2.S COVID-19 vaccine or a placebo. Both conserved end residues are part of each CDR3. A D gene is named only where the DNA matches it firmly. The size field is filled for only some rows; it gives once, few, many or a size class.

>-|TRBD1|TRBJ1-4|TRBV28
TGTGCCAGCAGTCTGACAGGGATTGGAGAAAAACTGTTTTTT
CASSLTGIGEKLFF
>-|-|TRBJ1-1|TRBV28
TGTGCCAGCACCACCCTGGGGGGGCAAGTTGGAGCTTTCTTT
CASTTLGGQVGAFF
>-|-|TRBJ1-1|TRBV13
TGTGCCAGCAGCAAGCGACAAGGTATGAACACTGAAGCTTTCTTT
CASSKRQGMNTEAFF
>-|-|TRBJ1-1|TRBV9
TGTGCCAGCAGCGTAGACACCCGGTCTGAAGCTTTCTTT
CASSVDTRSEAFF
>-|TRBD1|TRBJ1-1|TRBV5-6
TGTGCCAGCAGCCTGGACCGACAGGGAGGGACTGAAGCTTTCTTT
CASSLDRQGGTEAFF
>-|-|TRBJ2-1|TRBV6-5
TGTGCCAGCAGACTCCAGGGTAAGGGTGAGCAGTTCTTC
CASRLQGKGEQFF
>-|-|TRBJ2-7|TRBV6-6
TGTGCCAGCAGTTTCGGACAGACCTACGAGCAGTACTTC
CASSFGQTYEQYF
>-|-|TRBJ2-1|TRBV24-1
TGTGCCACCAGTGACCCCCTTTACAGGCAGGGTGAGCAGTTCTTC
CATSDPLYRQGEQFF
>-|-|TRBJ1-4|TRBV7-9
TGTGCCAGCCGCCGGGGGGCAACTAATGAAAAACTGTTTTTT
CASRRGATNEKLFF
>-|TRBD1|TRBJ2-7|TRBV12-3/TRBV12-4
TGTGCCAGCAGTCCCGGGACAGCCTATGGGCAGTACTTC
CASSPGTAYGQYF
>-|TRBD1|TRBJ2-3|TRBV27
TGTGCCAGCAGTTCGCAGGGGGTTAGTACAGATACGCAGTATTTT
CASSSQGVSTDTQYF
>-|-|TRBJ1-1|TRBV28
TGTGCCAGCAGATCCTCCGGGGAGGTAGCTTTCTTT
CASRSSGEVAFF
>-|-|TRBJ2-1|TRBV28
TGTGCCAGCAGTTTAGGTGGGGAGCAGTTCTTC
CASSLGGEQFF
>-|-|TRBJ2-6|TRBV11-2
TGTGCCAGCAGCTTAGCAGGGCCTGGGGCCAACGTCCTGACTTTC
CASSLAGPGANVLTF
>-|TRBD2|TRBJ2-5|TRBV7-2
TGTGCCAGCAGCCCACCGGGACTAGCGGGAGGGCGGGAGACCCAGTACTTC
CASSPPGLAGGRETQYF
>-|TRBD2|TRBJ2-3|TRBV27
TGTGCCAGCAGTTATCGACTAGCGGGAGTTGGGGCAGATACGCAGTATTTT
CASSYRLAGVGADTQYF
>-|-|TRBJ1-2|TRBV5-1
TGCGCCAGCAGCTTGTACAGGGCCCAAGGCTACACCTTC
CASSLYRAQGYTF
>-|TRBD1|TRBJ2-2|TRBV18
TGTGCCAGCTCACCTCAGCCGACAGGGGGTTACACCGGGGAGCTGTTTTTT
CASSPQPTGGYTGELFF
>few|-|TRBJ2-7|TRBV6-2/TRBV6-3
TGTGCCAGCAGTTACTCGATTCTTGGAGGAAAGTACGAGCAGTACTTC
CASSYSILGGKYEQYF
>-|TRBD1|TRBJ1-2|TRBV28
TGTGCCAGCAGGGTCCAGGGGGGATACGACTATGGCTACACCTTC
CASRVQGGYDYGYTF
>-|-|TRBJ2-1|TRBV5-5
TGTGCCAGCAGCCCTGTCAGGGAGCAGTTCTTC
CASSPVREQFF
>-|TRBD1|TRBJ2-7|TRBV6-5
TGTGCCAGCAGTACCGGGACAGCGTACGAGCAGTACTTC
CASSTGTAYEQYF
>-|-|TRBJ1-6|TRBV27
TGTGCCAGCAGGGACGTAAGCTCCTATAATTCACCCCTCCACTTT
CASRDVSSYNSPLHF
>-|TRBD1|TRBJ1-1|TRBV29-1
TGCAGCGTTAAAACAGGGGTGGACACTGAAGCTTTCTTT
CSVKTGVDTEAFF
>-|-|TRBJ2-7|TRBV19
TGTGCCAGTAGGGCCCGGGTGGGAGAGCAGTACTTC
CASRARVGEQYF
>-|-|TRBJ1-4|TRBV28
TGTGCCAGCAGTTTACAGGGATTAGGCGAAAAACTGTTTTTT
CASSLQGLGEKLFF